This T cell receptor (beta chain) is drawn from a study of CD8 T cells in ankylosing spondylitis. This CDR3 contains 17 residues. Germline CDR1 LGHNA, CDR2 YSLEER. With V trimmed by 1 base and J by 9 bases, 15 bases remained unmatched. General study points: CD8+ by phenotype, disease-linked clones were relatively rare in peripheral blood. Prior work had noted some motif variants in reactive arthritis blood and synovial fluid.

TCRdb re-called the 5' RACE reads through MiXCR, storing one row per CDR3 protein. Of about 160,000 distinct CDR3 sequences listed, roughly 44% were seen once; the top ten hold over 12%. With regard to this clonotype: Its cognate antigen is unknown.

The source is a male donor with ankylosing spondylitis. The sample comprised synovial fluid, either unsorted or a sorted T cell fraction (not recorded which). The rearrangement uses TRBV4-3 and TRBJ2-3; 8 nucleotides match TRBD2. The CDR3 nucleotides read TGCGCCAGCAGCCAAGTGTGGCCTAGCGGGCCTAGGTTGACGCAGTATTTT. Its protein product is CASSQVWPSGPRLTQYF.